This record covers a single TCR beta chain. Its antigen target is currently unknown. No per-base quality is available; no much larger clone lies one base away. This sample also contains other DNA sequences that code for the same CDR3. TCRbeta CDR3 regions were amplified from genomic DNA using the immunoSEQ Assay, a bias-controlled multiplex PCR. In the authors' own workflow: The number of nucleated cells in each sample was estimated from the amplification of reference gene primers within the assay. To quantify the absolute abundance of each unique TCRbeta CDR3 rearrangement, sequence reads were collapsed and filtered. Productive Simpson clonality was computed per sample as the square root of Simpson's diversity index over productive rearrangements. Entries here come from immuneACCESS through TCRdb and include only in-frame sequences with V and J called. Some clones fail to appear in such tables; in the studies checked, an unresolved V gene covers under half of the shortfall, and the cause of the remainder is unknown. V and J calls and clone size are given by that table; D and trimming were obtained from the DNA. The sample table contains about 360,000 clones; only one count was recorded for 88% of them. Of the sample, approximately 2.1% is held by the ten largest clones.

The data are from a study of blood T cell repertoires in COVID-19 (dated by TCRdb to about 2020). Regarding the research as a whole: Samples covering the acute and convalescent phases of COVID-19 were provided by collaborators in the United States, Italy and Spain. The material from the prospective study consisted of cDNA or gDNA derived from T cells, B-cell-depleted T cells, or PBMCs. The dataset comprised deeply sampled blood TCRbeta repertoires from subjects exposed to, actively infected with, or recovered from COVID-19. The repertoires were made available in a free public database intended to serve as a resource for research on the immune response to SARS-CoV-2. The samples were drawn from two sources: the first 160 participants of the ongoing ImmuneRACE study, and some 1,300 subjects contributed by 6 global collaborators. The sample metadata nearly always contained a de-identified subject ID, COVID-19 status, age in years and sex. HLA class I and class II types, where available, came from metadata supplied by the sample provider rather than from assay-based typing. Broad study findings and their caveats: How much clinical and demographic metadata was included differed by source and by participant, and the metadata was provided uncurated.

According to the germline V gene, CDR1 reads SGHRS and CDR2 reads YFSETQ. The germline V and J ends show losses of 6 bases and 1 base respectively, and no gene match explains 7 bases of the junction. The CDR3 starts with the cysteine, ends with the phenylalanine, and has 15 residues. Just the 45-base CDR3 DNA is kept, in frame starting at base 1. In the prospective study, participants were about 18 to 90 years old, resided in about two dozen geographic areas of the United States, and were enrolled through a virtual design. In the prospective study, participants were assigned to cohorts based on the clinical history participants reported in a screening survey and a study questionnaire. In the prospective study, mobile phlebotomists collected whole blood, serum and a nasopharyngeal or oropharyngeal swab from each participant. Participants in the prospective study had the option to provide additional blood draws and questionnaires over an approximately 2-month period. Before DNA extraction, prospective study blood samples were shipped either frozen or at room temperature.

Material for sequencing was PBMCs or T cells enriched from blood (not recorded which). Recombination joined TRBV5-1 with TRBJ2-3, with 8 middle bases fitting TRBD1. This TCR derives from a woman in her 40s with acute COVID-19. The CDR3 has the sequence CASKSGTGGTDTQYF. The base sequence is TGCGCCAGCAAATCGGGGACAGGAGGCACAGATACGCAGTATTTT.